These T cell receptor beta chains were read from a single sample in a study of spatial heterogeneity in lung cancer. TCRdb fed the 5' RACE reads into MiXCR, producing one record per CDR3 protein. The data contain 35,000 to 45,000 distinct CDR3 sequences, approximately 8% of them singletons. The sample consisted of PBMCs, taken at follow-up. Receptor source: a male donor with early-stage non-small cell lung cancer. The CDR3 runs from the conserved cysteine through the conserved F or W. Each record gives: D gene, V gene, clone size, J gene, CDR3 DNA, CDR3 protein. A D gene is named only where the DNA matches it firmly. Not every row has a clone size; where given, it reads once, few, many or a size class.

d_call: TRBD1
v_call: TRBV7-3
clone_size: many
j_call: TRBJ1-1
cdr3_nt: TGTGCCAGCAGCATTGCCGGGACAGCGAACACTGAAGCTTTCTTT
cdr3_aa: CASSIAGTANTEAFF

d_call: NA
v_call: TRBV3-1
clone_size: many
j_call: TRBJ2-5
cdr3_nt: TGTGCCAGCAGCCAAGGAGAGACCCAGTACTTC
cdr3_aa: CASSQGETQYF

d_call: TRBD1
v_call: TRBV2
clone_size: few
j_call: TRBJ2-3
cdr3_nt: TGTGCCAGGGGGTCCGGGACAGGGACAGATACGCAGTATTTT
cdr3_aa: CARGSGTGTDTQYF

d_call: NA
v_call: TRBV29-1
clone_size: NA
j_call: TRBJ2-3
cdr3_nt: TGCAGCGTTGAGGCAGGGGATAGCACAGATACGCAGTATTTT
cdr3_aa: CSVEAGDSTDTQYF

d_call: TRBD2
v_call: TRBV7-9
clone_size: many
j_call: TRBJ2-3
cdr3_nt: TGTGCCAGCAGCTTGGAGCGGGGGGGCTCAGATACGCAGTATTTT
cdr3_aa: CASSLERGGSDTQYF

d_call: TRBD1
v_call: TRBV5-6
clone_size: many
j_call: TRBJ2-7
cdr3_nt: TGTGCCAGCAGCCGCGACAGGGGGGTTGCCTACGAGCAGTACTTC
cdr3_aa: CASSRDRGVAYEQYF

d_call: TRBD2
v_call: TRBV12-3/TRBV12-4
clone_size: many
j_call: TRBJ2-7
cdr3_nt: TGTGCCAGCAGCCTCCACCACCGAGGGGGACTAGCGGGACTCCGTTCCATCTACGAGCAGTACTTC
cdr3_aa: CASSLHHRGGLAGLRSIYEQYF

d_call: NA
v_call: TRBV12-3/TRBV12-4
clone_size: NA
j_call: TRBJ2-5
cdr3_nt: TGTGCCAGCAGTTTCTGGGTCAGGGGAACGGAAGAGACCCAGTACTTC
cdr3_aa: CASSFWVRGTEETQYF

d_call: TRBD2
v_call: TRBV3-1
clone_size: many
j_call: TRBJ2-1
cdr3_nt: TGTGCCAGCAGCCAAGTAGGGCGGGGGGGATACAATGAGCAGTTCTTC
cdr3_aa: CASSQVGRGGYNEQFF

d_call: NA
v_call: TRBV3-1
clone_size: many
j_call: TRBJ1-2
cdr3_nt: TGTGCCAGCAGCCAAGCGGACTATGGCTACACCTTC
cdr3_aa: CASSQADYGYTF

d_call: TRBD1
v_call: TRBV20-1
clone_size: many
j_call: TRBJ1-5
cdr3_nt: TGCAGTGCTAGAGACGAAACAGGGGTGGGGAATCAGCCCCAGCATTTT
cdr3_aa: CSARDETGVGNQPQHF

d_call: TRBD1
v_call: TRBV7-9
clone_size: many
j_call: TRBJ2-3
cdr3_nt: TGTGCCAGCAGCTTAGCGACAGGGGGGAGCACAGATACGCAGTATTTT
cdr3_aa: CASSLATGGSTDTQYF

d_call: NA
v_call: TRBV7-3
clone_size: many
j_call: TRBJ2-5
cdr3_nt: TGTGCCAGCAGCTTAAATAGGGAGACCCAGTACTTC
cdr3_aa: CASSLNRETQYF

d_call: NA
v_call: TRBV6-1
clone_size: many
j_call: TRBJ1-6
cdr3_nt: TGTGCCAGCAGTGAAGAAAGGATGAGGAATAATTCACCCCTCCACTTT
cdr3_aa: CASSEERMRNNSPLHF

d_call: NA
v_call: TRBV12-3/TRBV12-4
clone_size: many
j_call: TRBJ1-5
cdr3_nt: TGTGCCAGCAGTTTAAATGGGAGGCAGCCCCAGCATTTT
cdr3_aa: CASSLNGRQPQHF

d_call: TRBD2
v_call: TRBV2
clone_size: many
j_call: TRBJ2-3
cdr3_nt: TGTGCCAGCAGCGGGACTAGCGGGGGAGATACGCAGTATTTT
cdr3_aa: CASSGTSGGDTQYF

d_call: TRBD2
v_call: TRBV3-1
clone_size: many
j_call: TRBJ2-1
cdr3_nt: TGTGCCAGCAGCCAAGGGCTAGCGGGGGGCGGGGAGCAGTTCTTC
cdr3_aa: CASSQGLAGGGEQFF

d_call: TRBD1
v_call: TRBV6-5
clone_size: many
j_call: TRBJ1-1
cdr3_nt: TGTGCCACCCGGACAGGGTATTTATCCACTGAAGCTTTCTTT
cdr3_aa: CATRTGYLSTEAFF

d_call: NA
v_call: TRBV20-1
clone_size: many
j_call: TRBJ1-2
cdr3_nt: TGCAGTGCTAGAGCCGGGGCCTCCTATGGCTACACCTTC
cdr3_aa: CSARAGASYGYTF

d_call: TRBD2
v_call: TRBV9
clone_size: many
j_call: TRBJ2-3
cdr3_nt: TGTGCCAGCAGTCATCCGGGACTAGCGGGCAATACGCAGTATTTT
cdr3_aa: CASSHPGLAGNTQYF

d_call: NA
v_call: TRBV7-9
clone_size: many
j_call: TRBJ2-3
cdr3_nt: TGTGCCAGCAGCCTACCCTCGGCTGATACGCAGTATTTT
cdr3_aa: CASSLPSADTQYF

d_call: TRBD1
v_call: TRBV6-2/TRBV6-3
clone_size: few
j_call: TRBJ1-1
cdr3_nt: TGTGCCAGCAGTTACAAGGGGGCAACTGAAGCTTTCTTT
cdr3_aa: CASSYKGATEAFF

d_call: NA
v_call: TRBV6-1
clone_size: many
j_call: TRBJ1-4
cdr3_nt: TGTGCCAGCAGTGTATCGAATGGAGAAAAACTGTTTTTT
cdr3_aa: CASSVSNGEKLFF

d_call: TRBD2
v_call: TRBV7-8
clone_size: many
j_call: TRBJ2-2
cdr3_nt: TGTGCCAGCAGCTTACCTCCTGGGAGGGGCGCGAGGACCGGGGAGCTGTTTTTT
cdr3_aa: CASSLPPGRGARTGELFF

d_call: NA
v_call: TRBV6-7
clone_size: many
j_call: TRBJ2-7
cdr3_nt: TGTGCCAGCAGGGGCCCTTCTCCGCACGAGCAGTACTTC
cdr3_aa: CASRGPSPHEQYF

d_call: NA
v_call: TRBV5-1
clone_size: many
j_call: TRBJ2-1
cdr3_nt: TGCGCCAGCAGCTTTGTGGACAATGAGCAGTTCTTC
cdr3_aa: CASSFVDNEQFF